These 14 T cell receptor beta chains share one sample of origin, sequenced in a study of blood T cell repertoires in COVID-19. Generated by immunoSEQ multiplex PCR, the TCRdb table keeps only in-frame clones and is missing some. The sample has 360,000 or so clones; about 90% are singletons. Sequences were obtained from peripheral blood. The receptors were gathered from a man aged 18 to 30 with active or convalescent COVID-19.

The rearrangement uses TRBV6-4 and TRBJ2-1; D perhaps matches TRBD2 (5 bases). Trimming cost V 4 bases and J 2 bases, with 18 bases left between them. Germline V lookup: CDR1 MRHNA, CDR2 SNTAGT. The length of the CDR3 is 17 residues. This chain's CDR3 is CASSGDCKRTTYNEQFF. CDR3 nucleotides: TGTGCCAGCAGTGGGGATTGTAAGCGGACGACCTACAATGAGCAGTTCTTC.

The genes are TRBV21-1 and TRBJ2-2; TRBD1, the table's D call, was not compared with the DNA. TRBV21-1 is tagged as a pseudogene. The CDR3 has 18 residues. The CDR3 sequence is CASSARKDRGSNTGELFF. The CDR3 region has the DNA TGTGCCAGCAGCGCCCGTAAGGACAGGGGATCGAACACCGGGGAGCTGTTTTTT.

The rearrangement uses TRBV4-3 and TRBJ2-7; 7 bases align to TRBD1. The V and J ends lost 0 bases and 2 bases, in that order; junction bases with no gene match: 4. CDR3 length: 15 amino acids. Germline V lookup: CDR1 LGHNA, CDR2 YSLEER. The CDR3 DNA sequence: TGCGCCAGCAGCCAAGAAAACAGGGGAACCTACGAGCAGTACTTC. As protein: CASSQENRGTYEQYF.

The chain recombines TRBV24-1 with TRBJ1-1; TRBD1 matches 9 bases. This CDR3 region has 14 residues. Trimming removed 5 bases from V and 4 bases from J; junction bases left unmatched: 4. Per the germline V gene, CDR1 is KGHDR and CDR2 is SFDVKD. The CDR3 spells CATSATGGATEAFF. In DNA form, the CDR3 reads TGTGCCACCAGTGCGACAGGGGGGGCCACTGAAGCTTTCTTT.

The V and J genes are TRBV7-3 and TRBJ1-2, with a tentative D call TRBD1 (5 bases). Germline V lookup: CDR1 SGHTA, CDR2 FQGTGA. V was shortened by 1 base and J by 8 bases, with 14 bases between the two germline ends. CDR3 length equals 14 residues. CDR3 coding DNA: TGTGCCAGCAGCTTAAGTCCAGGGCCGGGCGGCTACACCTTC. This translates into CASSLSPGPGGYTF.

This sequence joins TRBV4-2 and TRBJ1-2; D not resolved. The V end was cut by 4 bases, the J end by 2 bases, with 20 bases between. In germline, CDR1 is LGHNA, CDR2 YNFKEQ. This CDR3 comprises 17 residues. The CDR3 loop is CASSRQAQLSENYGYTF. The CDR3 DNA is TGTGCCAGCAGCCGACAAGCCCAACTCTCAGAGAACTATGGCTACACCTTC.

The CDR3 DNA follows: TGTGCCAGCAGACCACATTCCGGAAACACCATATATTTT. This gives the protein CASRPHSGNTIYF. The chain joins TRBV27 to TRBJ1-3, with D unclear. CDR1 and CDR2 (germline): MNHEY, SMNVEV (reference sequence). The CDR3 is made up of 13 amino acids. V was trimmed by 6 bases and J by 4 bases, leaving 10 bases between them.

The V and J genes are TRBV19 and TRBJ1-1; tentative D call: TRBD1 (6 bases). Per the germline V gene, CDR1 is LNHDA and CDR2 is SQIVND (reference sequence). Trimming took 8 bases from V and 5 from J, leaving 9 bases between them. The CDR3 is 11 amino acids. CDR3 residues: CASRGATEAFF. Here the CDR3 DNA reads TGTGCCAGTCGGGGGGCAACTGAAGCTTTCTTT.

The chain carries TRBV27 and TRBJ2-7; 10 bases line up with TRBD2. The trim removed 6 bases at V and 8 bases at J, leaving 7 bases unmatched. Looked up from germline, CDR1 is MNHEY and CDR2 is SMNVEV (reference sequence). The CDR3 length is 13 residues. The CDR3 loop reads CASSTSGRAQQYF. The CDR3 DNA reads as TGTGCCAGCAGCACAAGCGGGAGGGCGCAGCAGTACTTC.

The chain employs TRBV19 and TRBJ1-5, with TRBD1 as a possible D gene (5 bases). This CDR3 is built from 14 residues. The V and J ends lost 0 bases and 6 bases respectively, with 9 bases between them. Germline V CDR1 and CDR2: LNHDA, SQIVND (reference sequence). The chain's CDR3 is CASSIDRASQPQHF. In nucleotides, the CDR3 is TGTGCCAGTAGTATAGACAGGGCGAGTCAGCCCCAGCATTTT.

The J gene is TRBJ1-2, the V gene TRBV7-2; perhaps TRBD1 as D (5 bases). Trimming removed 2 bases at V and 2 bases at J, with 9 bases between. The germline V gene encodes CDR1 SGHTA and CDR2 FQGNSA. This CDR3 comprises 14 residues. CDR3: CASSLYGGNYGYTF. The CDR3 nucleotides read TGTGCCAGCAGCTTATATGGGGGGAACTATGGCTACACCTTC.

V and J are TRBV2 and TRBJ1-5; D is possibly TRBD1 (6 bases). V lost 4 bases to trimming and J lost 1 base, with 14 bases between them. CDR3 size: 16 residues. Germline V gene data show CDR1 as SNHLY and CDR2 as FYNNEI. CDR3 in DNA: TGTGCCAGCAGTGGGGGAGGGGGAGGAAGCAATCAGCCCCAGCATTTT. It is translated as CASSGGGGGSNQPQHF.

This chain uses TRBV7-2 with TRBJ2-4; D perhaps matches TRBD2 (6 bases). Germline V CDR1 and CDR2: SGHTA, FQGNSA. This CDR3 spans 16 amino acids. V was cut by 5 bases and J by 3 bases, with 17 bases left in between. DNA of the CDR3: TGTGCCAGCAGCCCCCCGGGTAGGGGAGGCAAAAACATTCAGTACTTC. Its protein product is CASSPPGRGGKNIQYF.

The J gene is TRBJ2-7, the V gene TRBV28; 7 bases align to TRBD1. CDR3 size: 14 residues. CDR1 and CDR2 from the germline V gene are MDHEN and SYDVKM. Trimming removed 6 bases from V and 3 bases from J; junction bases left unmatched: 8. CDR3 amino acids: CASRPGQSRYEQYF. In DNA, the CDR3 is TGTGCCAGCAGACCGGGACAGAGCCGCTACGAGCAGTACTTC.